This TCR beta chain was obtained from a study of CD8 T cells in ankylosing spondylitis. MiXCR, run by TCRdb on the 5' RACE reads, gives a single entry per CDR3 protein. The data show under 150,000 distinct CDR3 sequences, with 15% to 20% seen just once and about 33% held by the top ten. Study observations and caveats: Seven to nine highly homologous variants formed a TCR beta motif that appeared characteristic of ankylosing spondylitis blood. Clones linked with disease were CD8+ and fairly uncommon in the peripheral blood. Disease-linked clones reportedly concentrated significantly in matched ankylosing spondylitis synovial fluid.

This CDR3 spans 12 amino acids. Germline CDR1 is DFQATT and CDR2 is SNEGSKA (reference sequence). This clonotype was counted only a few times. Its cognate antigen is unknown. Sequenced material: blood, either unsorted or a sorted T cell fraction (not recorded which). This clonotype was obtained from a male donor with ankylosing spondylitis. The chain combines TRBV20-1 with TRBJ1-1; D is unclear. This CDR3 reads CSPAAMNTEAFF. CDR3 bases: TGCAGCCCGGCGGCGATGAACACTGAAGCTTTCTTT.